The 32 T cell receptor beta chains presented below share a single source sample, sequenced in a study of cytomegalovirus exposure and HLA in healthy donors. Use of 60 Vbeta and 13 Jbeta primers characterized the PCR. Using immunoSEQ multiplex PCR, the repertoire was profiled, and TCRdb retains in-frame clones only, with some absent. The sample lists 160,000 or so clones; about three quarters were seen once. The sample comprised PBMCs. The origin of the receptors is a woman aged 40 to 50 in good health and CMV-seronegative.

The rearrangement links TRBV7-8 to TRBJ1-6; TRBD1 matches at 7 bases. The CDR3 covers 14 residues. J was trimmed by 8 bases and V by 5 bases; bases with no gene match: 6. The germline CDR1 and CDR2 sequences are SGHVS and FQNEAQ. Here the CDR3 reads CASSTDRVDSPLHF. The CDR3 DNA sequence: TGTGCCAGCAGCACAGACAGGGTAGATTCACCCCTCCACTTT.

The chain recombines TRBV5-6 with TRBJ1-6; D not certain. The CDR3 consists of 16 residues. Germline lookup yields CDR1 SGHDT and CDR2 YYEEEE. Trimming removed 0 bases at V and 3 bases at J, with 10 bases between. CDR3 in DNA: TGTGCCAGCAGCTTGGCCTACGGTCTCTATAATTCACCCCTCCACTTT. Translation: CASSLAYGLYNSPLHF.

V gene TRBV27 combines with J gene TRBJ2-3; weak D call: TRBD1 (6 bases). The CDR3 consists of 13 residues. Germline V gene lookup returns CDR1 MNHEY and CDR2 SMNVEV (reference sequence). Trimming shortened V by 6 bases and J by 8 bases, and 15 bases separated the two germline ends. The CDR3 DNA reads TGTGCCAGCAGCTCTACAGGGTTTTCTACGCAGTATTTT. This codes for CASSSTGFSTQYF.

V gene TRBV28 combines with J gene TRBJ2-7; 7 bases fit TRBD1. CDR3 length: 14 amino acids. The V and J ends lost 4 bases and 4 bases, in that order; junction bases with no gene match: 7. The V gene's germline CDR1 is MDHEN and CDR2 SYDVKM. The CDR3 DNA reads TGTGCCAGCAGTTACAGGGGTGGTAGGTACGAGCAGTACTTC. Its translation is CASSYRGGRYEQYF.

The chain recombines TRBV2 with TRBJ2-7; 8 positions match TRBD2. The V gene's germline CDR1 is SNHLY and CDR2 FYNNEI. J gave up 2 bases and V 5 bases, and 8 bases lay outside the gene matches. This CDR3 comprises 15 residues. The CDR3 nucleotides read TGTGCCAGCAGTAAGGTAGCGGGGTCGACCTACGAGCAGTACTTC. Amino acid sequence: CASSKVAGSTYEQYF.

There are a few counts of this clone. The chain carries TRBV5-8 and TRBJ1-1; D is perhaps TRBD1 (6 bases). The CDR3 is made up of 12 amino acids. Trimming took 1 base from V and 10 from J, leaving 11 bases between them. CDR1 and CDR2 (germline): SGHTS, YDEGEE. The DNA of the CDR3 is TGTGCCAGCAGCTTGTTAACCAGGGGAGCTTTCTTT. Its translation is CASSLLTRGAFF.

The V gene is TRBV7-6, the J gene TRBJ2-5; D gene uncertain. Germline assignment: CDR1 SGHVS and CDR2 FNYEAQ. There are 15 residues in the CDR3. V dropped 3 bases and J dropped 2 bases, with 13 bases sitting between them. CDR3: CASSFVPQVQETQYF. The CDR3 DNA reads as TGTGCCAGCAGCTTTGTCCCGCAGGTTCAAGAGACCCAGTACTTC.

The genes are TRBV10-3 and TRBJ2-5; tentative D call: TRBD1 (5 bases). Trimming cost V 6 bases and J 2 bases, with 7 bases left between them. Germline CDR1 and CDR2: ENHRY and SYGVKD. CDR3 length: 12 amino acids. The CDR3 coding sequence is TGTGCCATCAGCCAGGGTCAAGAGACCCAGTACTTC. Its protein product is CAISQGQETQYF.

The genes are TRBV11-2 and TRBJ2-7; D unclear. V lost 5 bases to trimming and J lost 5 bases, with 13 bases between them. CDR1 is SGHAT, CDR2 FQNNGV, per germline. The CDR3 runs 13 residues. The CDR3 is CASSAARYHEQYF. The CDR3 DNA reads TGTGCCAGCAGCGCTGCGAGGTACCACGAGCAGTACTTC.

For the CDR3, the DNA is TGCGCCAGCAGCCCCTTTGGACTAGCTTTTCCAGATACGCAGTATTTT. Translating gives CASSPFGLAFPDTQYF. The chain combines TRBV4-1 with TRBJ2-3; 8 bases fit TRBD2. Germline V lookup: CDR1 MGHRA, CDR2 YSYEKL. The CDR3 runs 16 residues. The V segment lost 4 bases and the J segment 4 bases; nucleotides outside the gene matches: 10.

The V gene is TRBV2, the J gene TRBJ2-5, with D hard to call. Trimming cost V 1 base and J 2 bases, with 8 bases left between them. The germline V gene encodes CDR1 SNHLY and CDR2 FYNNEI. This CDR3 has 14 residues. Here the CDR3 reads CASSEGVAQETQYF. In nucleotides, the CDR3 is TGTGCCAGCAGTGAAGGGGTAGCTCAAGAGACCCAGTACTTC.

This chain links TRBV18 with TRBJ2-1, with 9 nucleotides matching TRBD2. Germline CDR1 and CDR2: KGHSH and LQKENI. The CDR3 extends over 17 amino acids. Losses at the gene ends were 3 bases for V and 12 bases for J; bases not matched to a gene: 18. The CDR3 reads CASSPVLTSSGVVRQFF. For the CDR3, the DNA is TGTGCCAGCTCACCCGTATTAACATCTAGCGGGGTAGTAAGGCAGTTCTTC.

The gene calls are TRBV25-1 and TRBJ2-3, with TRBD1 matching over 7 bases. The length of the CDR3 is 17 residues. Germline assignment: CDR1 MGHDK and CDR2 SYGVNS. V dropped 3 bases and J dropped 1; count of bases not matched to a gene: 10. CDR3 loop: CASSDSTGHFGTDTQYF. The DNA for the CDR3 is TGTGCCAGCAGTGATTCGACAGGGCATTTTGGCACAGATACGCAGTATTTT.

The gene calls are TRBV20-1 and TRBJ1-4; D gene ambiguous. V was shortened by 3 bases and J by 8 bases, with 4 bases between the two germline ends. The length of the CDR3 is 10 residues. From germline, CDR1 is DFQATT and CDR2 SNEGSKA (reference sequence). The CDR3 protein is CSARGEKLFF. In DNA form, the CDR3 reads TGCAGTGCTAGGGGCGAAAAACTGTTTTTT.

This chain joins TRBV5-6 and TRBJ1-2, with TRBD1 identical over 7 bases. The CDR3 is 14 amino acids. The germline V gene has CDR1 SGHDT and CDR2 YYEEEE. V lost 4 bases and J lost 4; bases outside the gene matches: 7. The CDR3 here is CASSTTGQFYGYTF. The CDR3, as DNA: TGTGCCAGCAGCACCACGGGACAGTTCTATGGCTACACCTTC.

Worth noting for this clone: Compared with germline, one end of the junction differs, possibly owing to a read error. This chain connects TRBV7-9 to TRBJ1-2, with 7 positions matching TRBD1. The CDR3 is 12 residues long. Germline V gene data show CDR1 as SEHNR and CDR2 as FQNEAQ (reference sequence). CDR3 residues: CSSSLTGEGYTF. In DNA, the CDR3 is TGTTCCAGCAGCTTAACAGGGGAAGGCTACACCTTC.

The rearrangement links TRBV27 to TRBJ2-7; a weak D match, TRBD2 (6 bases). The CDR3 runs 16 residues. Germline values: CDR1 MNHEY, CDR2 SMNVEV (reference sequence). Trimming removed 5 bases from V and 6 bases from J, with 23 bases in between. The CDR3 protein is CASSRGLLTAPGEQYF. The CDR3 DNA reads TGTGCCAGCAGTCGGGGACTCCTCACAGCTCCGGGCGAGCAGTACTTC.

V and J are TRBV29-1 and TRBJ1-5; the match to TRBD1 covers 7 bases. The CDR3 loop spans 12 amino acids. The germline V gene encodes CDR1 SQVTM and CDR2 ANQGSEA. The V segment lost 6 bases and the J segment 3 bases; nucleotides outside the gene matches: 2. Written as DNA, the CDR3 is TGCAGCGTGGGACAGCCCAATCAGCCCCAGCATTTT. This sequence encodes CSVGQPNQPQHF.

V and J are TRBV4-1 and TRBJ1-1, with D possibly matching TRBD1 (5 bases). The CDR3 extends over 18 amino acids. The ends were cut back, 0 bases at V and 1 base at J, with 18 bases in the middle. Looked up from germline, CDR1 is MGHRA and CDR2 is YSYEKL. The CDR3 protein is CASSQDENRRYANTEAFF. DNA of the CDR3: TGCGCCAGCAGCCAAGATGAGAACAGGCGCTATGCGAACACTGAAGCTTTCTTT.

This chain uses TRBV13 with TRBJ1-1, with TRBD1 matching 11 bases. This CDR3 region has 14 residues. CDR1 PRHDT and CDR2 FYEKMQ come from the germline V gene (reference sequence). The V and J ends lost 3 bases and 5 bases, in that order; junction bases with no gene match: 2. This CDR3 reads CASSFGDRGTEAFF. CDR3 coding DNA: TGTGCCAGCAGCTTCGGGGACAGGGGGACTGAAGCTTTCTTT.

On this clone: Within the sample, other DNA sequences also encode this same CDR3. The chain joins TRBV5-1 to TRBJ2-5; TRBD2 matches 7 bases. The CDR3 totals 15 residues. Losses at the gene ends were 0 bases for V and 4 bases for J; bases not matched to a gene: 6. Germline assignment: CDR1 SGHRS and CDR2 YFSETQ. CDR3 in amino acids: CASSLVRGKGETQYF. The CDR3 DNA reads as TGCGCCAGCAGCTTGGTGCGGGGGAAGGGAGAGACCCAGTACTTC.

This chain joins TRBV5-1 and TRBJ2-3, with TRBD2 matching over 16 bases. Per germline, CDR1 SGHRS and CDR2 YFSETQ. This CDR3 comprises 17 residues. With 3 bases clipped from V and 2 bases from J, the junction kept 3 bases outside the gene matches. CDR3 loop: CASSSGLAGGDTDTQYF. The CDR3 nucleotides are TGCGCCAGCAGCTCGGGACTAGCGGGGGGGGACACAGATACGCAGTATTTT.

The chain employs TRBV19 and TRBJ1-5, with D maybe TRBD1 (5 bases). V gave up 5 bases and J gave up 4 bases, with 12 bases separating them. This CDR3 has 14 amino acids. Germline lookup yields CDR1 LNHDA and CDR2 SQIVND (reference sequence). CDR3 loop: CASSFRAGNQPQHF. In DNA form, the CDR3 reads TGTGCCAGTAGTTTCAGGGCGGGGAATCAGCCCCAGCATTTT.

The chain is built from TRBV7-9 and TRBJ2-3; 8 nucleotides agree with TRBD2. Germline CDR1 and CDR2: SEHNR and FQNEAQ (reference sequence). The CDR3 runs 15 residues. Trimming removed 1 base from V and 5 bases from J; junction bases left unmatched: 5. The CDR3 nucleotides read TGTGCCAGCAGCTTAGGCGGGGGGCGGGTAGATACGCAGTATTTT. Protein: CASSLGGGRVDTQYF.

The V call is TRBV25-1, the J call TRBJ1-5; D unresolved. This CDR3 comprises 14 residues. The germline gives CDR1 MGHDK, CDR2 SYGVNS. Trimming removed 7 bases at V and 4 bases at J, with 14 bases between. The CDR3 loop reads CASNWVRGNQPQHF. CDR3 DNA: TGTGCCAGCAATTGGGTGCGGGGAAATCAGCCCCAGCATTTT.

This chain uses TRBV5-1 with TRBJ1-5, with TRBD1 matching 9 bases. The CDR3 loop spans 12 amino acids. The germline gives CDR1 SGHRS, CDR2 YFSETQ. Trimming removed 0 bases from V and 13 bases from J; junction bases left unmatched: 2. This CDR3 is CASSLDGTGQHF. The CDR3 nucleotides read TGCGCCAGCAGCTTGGATGGGACAGGGCAGCATTTT.

J is TRBJ1-1 and V is TRBV6-1, with TRBD1 matching 7 bases. Germline loops: CDR1 MNHNS, CDR2 SASEGT. V trimming: 6 bases; J trimming: 3 bases; junction bases outside the gene matches: 7. The CDR3 covers 14 residues. The chain's CDR3 is CASSTDRVHTEAFF. CDR3 sequence (DNA): TGTGCCAGCAGCACCGACAGGGTGCACACTGAAGCTTTCTTT.

V and J are TRBV6-5 and TRBJ2-5; 7 bases are shared with TRBD2. The J call is doubtful: the DNA matches TRBJ2-7 better. This CDR3 is built from 15 residues. Germline-derived CDR1 and CDR2 are MNHEY and SVGAGI. The CDR3 is CASSYSMGGAYEQYF. DNA of the CDR3: TGTGCCAGCAGTTACTCGATGGGGGGGGCCTACGAGCAGTACTTC.

The CDR3 protein is CASSLQQDYGYTF. In DNA form, the CDR3 reads TGCGCCAGCAGTTTGCAACAGGACTATGGCTACACCTTC. The J gene is TRBJ1-2, the V gene TRBV5-1, with a tentative D call TRBD1 (5 bases). This CDR3 is built from 13 residues. V shed 5 bases and J shed 3 bases, with 11 bases lying between them. Germline-derived CDR1 and CDR2 are SGHRS and YFSETQ.

The genes are TRBV5-1 and TRBJ2-5; TRBD1 matches 7 bases. V shed 7 bases and J 1 base; nucleotides not matched to a gene: 7. Germline V gene sequence: CDR1 SGHRS, CDR2 YFSETQ. The CDR3 is 14 residues long. The CDR3: CASRQGASQETQYF. The CDR3 coding sequence is TGCGCCAGCCGACAGGGCGCTTCCCAAGAGACCCAGTACTTC.

This chain uses TRBV5-8 with TRBJ2-7, with TRBD1 as a possible D gene (6 bases). The V gene's germline CDR1 is SGHTS and CDR2 YDEGEE. Trimming cost V 4 bases and J 2 bases, with 10 bases left between them. The CDR3 contains 13 residues. The CDR3 DNA reads as TGTGCCAGCAGCCCGACAGGACCCTACGAGCAGTACTTC. This encodes CASSPTGPYEQYF.

In its sample, this clone was seen a few times. V usage is TRBV4-1 and J usage is TRBJ1-5, with TRBD1 as a possible D gene (5 bases). Between the trimmed V and J ends, which lost 1 base and 5 bases, there was a span of 12 bases. This CDR3 is built from 15 residues. Germline CDR1 and CDR2: MGHRA and YSYEKL. In DNA, the CDR3 is TGCGCCAGCAGCCAAGCAGGGTTTTCGGATCAGCCCCAGCATTTT. It specifies CASSQAGFSDQPQHF.